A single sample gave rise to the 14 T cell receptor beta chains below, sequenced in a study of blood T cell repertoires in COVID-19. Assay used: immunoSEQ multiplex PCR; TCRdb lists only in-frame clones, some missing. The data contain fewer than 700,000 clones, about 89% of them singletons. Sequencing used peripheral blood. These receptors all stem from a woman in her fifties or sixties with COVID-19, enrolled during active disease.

In nucleotides, the CDR3 is TGTGCCAGCAGTTTCGACAGCAGGGGCTATGGCTACACCTTC. Protein sequence: CASSFDSRGYGYTF. The chain uses TRBV11-3 and TRBJ1-2; D might be TRBD1 (6 bases). Germline CDR1 reads SGHNT; CDR2 reads YENEEA. The CDR3 is 14 amino acids. V lost 6 bases and J 4 bases, leaving 15 bases between the germline ends.

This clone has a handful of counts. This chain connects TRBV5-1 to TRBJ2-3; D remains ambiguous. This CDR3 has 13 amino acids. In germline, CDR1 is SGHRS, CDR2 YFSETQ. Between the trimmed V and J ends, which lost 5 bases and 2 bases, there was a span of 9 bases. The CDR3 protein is CASSYGPTDTQYF. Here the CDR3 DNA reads TGCGCCAGCAGTTATGGGCCCACAGATACGCAGTATTTT.

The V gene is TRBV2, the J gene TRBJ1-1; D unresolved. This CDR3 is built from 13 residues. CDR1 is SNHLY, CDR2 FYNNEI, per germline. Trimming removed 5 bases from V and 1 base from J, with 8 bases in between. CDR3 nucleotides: TGTGCCAGCAGTTCGCGGGAGAACACTGAAGCTTTCTTT. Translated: CASSSRENTEAFF.

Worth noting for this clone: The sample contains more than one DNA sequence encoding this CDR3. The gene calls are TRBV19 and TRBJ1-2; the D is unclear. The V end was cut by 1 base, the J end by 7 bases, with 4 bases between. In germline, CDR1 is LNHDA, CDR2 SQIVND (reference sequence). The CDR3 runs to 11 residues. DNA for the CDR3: TGTGCCAGTAGTATAGGCGGTGGCTACACCTTC. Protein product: CASSIGGGYTF. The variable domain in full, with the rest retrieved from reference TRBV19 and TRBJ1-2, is DGGITQSPKYLFRKEGQNVTLSCEQNLNHDAMYWYRQDPGQGLRLIYYSQIVNDFQKGDIAEGYSVSREKKESFPLTVTSAQKNPTAFYLCASSIGGGYTFGSGTRLTVV.

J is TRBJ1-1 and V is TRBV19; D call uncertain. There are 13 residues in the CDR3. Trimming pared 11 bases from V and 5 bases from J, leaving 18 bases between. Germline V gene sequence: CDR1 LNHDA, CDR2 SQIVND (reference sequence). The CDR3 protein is CASSRGKRTEAFF. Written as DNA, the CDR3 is TGTGCCTCATCTCGAGGGAAGAGAACTGAAGCTTTCTTT.

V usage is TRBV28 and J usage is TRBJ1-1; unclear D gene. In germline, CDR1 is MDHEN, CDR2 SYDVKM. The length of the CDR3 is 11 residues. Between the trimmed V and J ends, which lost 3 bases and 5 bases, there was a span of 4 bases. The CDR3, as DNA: TGTGCCAGCAGTTTTGAGACTGAAGCTTTCTTT. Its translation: CASSFETEAFF.

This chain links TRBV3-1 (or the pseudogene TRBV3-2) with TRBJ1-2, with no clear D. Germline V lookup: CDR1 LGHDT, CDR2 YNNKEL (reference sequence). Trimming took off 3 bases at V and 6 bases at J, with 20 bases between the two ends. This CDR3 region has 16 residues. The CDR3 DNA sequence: TGTGCCAGCAGCCACCCCGGCGGCCAGCACCTCCATGGCTACACCTTC. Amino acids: CASSHPGGQHLHGYTF.

CDR3 coding DNA: TGTGCCAGCAGCTACGGACAGGGCATTAACTATGGCTACACCTTC. This sequence encodes CASSYGQGINYGYTF. The chain uses TRBV5-5 and TRBJ1-2, with 8 bases identical to TRBD1. Trimming cost V 3 bases and J 1 base; bases outside gene matches: 5. This CDR3 is 15 amino acids long. The V gene's germline CDR1 is SGHKS and CDR2 YYEKEE (reference sequence). Based on the CDR3 plus reference TRBV5-5 and TRBJ1-2, the full variable domain is DAGVTQSPTHLIKTRGQQVTLRCSPISGHKSVSWYQQVLGQGPQFIFQYYEKEERGRGNFPDRFSARQFPNYSSELNVNALLLGDSALYLCASSYGQGINYGYTFGSGTRLTVV.

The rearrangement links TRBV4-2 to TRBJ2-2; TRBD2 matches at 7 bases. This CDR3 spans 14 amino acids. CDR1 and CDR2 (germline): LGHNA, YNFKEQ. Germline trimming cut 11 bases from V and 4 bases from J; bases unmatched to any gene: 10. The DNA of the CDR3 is TGTGCCTCACAGTCCCAGCGGGGCACCGGGGAGCTGTTTTTT. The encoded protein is CASQSQRGTGELFF.

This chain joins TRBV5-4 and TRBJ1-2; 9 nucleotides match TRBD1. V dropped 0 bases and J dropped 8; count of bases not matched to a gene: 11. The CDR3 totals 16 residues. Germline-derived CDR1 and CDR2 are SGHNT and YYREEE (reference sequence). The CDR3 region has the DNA TGTGCCAGCAGCTTGGCCGGACAGGGGACCCTTCGCGGCTACACCTTC. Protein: CASSLAGQGTLRGYTF.

The CDR3: CASSYWGSTNEKLFF. In DNA form, the CDR3 reads TGTGCCAGCAGTTACTGGGGCAGCACTAATGAAAAACTGTTTTTT. The chain joins TRBV6-5 to TRBJ1-4, with TRBD1 as a possible D gene (5 bases). This CDR3 is 15 amino acids long. The V end lost 1 base, the J end lost 2 bases, and 8 bases lay between the germline ends. CDR1 MNHEY and CDR2 SVGAGI come from the germline V gene.

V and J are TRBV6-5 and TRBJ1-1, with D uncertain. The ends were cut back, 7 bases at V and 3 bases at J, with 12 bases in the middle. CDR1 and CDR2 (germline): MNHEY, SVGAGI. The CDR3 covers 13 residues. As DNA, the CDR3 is TGTGCCAGCATTTCAGGTTTCGACACTGAAGCTTTCTTT. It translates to CASISGFDTEAFF.

CDR3 in DNA: TGTGCCAGCAGGATCCGGGACCCGGGAGGGGAGCAGTACTTC. Its translation: CASRIRDPGGEQYF. V gene TRBV27 combines with J gene TRBJ2-7, with TRBD2 matching over 8 bases. Trimming removed 6 bases from V and 7 bases from J; junction bases left unmatched: 11. This CDR3 contains 14 residues. Germline V lookup: CDR1 MNHEY, CDR2 SMNVEV (reference sequence).

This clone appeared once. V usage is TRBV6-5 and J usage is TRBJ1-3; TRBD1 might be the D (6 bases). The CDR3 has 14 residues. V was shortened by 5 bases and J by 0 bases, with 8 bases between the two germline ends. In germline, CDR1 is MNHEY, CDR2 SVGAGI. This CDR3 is CASSPTGSGNTIYF. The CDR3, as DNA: TGTGCCAGCAGTCCGACAGGCTCTGGAAACACCATATATTTT.